This T cell receptor beta chain appears in the sequencing data of a study of OX40 agonist ivuxolimab in advanced cancers. Study as a whole: Given to patients was ivuxolimab, an agonistic anti-OX40 (CD134) antibody. Patients undergoing dose escalation presented with hepatocellular carcinoma, melanoma, renal cell or head and neck cancer.

V lost 6 bases, J lost 1 base, and 3 bases stayed unmatched. CDR1 SGHVS and CDR2 FQNEAQ come from the germline V gene. The CDR3 extends over 16 amino acids. The table came from immunoSEQ multiplex PCR; TCRdb's copy has only in-frame clones and leaves some out. Of nearly 55,000 clones listed, roughly 81% were seen once; the top ten hold 1.2%. The TCR comes from an adult with an advanced solid tumor such as melanoma, head and neck, liver or kidney cancer. This rearrangement joins TRBV7-8 to TRBJ2-6; 10 bases fit TRBD1. This material consisted of CD4+ or CD8+ T cells sorted from blood, taken in a trial of the OX40 agonist ivuxolimab. The CDR3 here is CASSRTGGSGANVLTF. The CDR3, as DNA: TGTGCCAGCAGTAGGACAGGGGGGTCTGGGGCCAACGTCCTGACTTTC.